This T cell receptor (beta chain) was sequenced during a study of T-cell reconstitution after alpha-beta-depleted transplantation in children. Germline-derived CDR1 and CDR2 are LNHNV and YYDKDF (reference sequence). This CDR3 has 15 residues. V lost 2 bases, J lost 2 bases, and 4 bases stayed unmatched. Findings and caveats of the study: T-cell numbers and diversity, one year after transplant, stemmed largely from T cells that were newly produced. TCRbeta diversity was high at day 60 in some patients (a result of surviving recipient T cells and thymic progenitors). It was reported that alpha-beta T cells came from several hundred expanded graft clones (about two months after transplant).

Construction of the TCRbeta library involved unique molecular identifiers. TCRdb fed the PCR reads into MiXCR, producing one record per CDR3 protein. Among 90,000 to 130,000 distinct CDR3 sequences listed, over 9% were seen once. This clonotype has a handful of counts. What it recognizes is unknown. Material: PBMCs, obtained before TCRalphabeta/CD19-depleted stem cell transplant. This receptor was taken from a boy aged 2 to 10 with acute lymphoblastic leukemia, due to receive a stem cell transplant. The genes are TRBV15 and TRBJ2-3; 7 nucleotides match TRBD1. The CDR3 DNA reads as TGTGCCACCAGCAGACAGGGGGTTTTCACAGATACGCAGTATTTT. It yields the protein CATSRQGVFTDTQYF.